This is a list of T cell receptor beta chains from one sample in a study of blood T cell repertoires in COVID-19. This table comes from immunoSEQ multiplex PCR, and its TCRdb copy is limited to in-frame clones, with some not included. The sample yields about 88,000 clones, about 88% seen once. The sequenced sample was peripheral blood. The receptors were gathered from a woman at least 80 years old with acute or convalescent COVID-19. CDR3s include the opening cysteine and the closing phenylalanine or tryptophan. The D gene is left open where the match is weak.

v_call d_call cdr3_aa
TRBV6-5 . CASTTGGAGANVLTF
TRBV18 TRBD2 CASSPLAGGRTDTQYF
TRBV5-8 TRBD1 CASSLGVRGYTEAFF
TRBV7-6 TRBD2 CASSLISQRGATDTQYF
TRBV5-6 . CASSLGQGTGNTIYF
TRBV2 . CASSAGHTGELFF
TRBV18 . CASSPPGQNTEAFF
TRBV28 . CASRTPGLQSVDNSPLHF
TRBV6-5 TRBD1 CASRDRLQETQYF
TRBV27 . CASRRVGYEQYF
TRBV2 . CASSVINQETQYF
TRBV6-5 TRBD1 CASSYGQVGLNNEQFF
TRBV29-1 TRBD1 CSVGTVETQYF
TRBV12-3/TRBV12-4 . CASSLRENTEAFF
TRBV3-1/TRBV3-2 . CASSPREGGYTF
TRBV5-4 . CASSFSMDTQYF
TRBV5-1 TRBD2 CASSFELRTSGREQFF
TRBV3-1/TRBV3-2 . CASRKRFQETQYF
TRBV7-2 TRBD2 CASEVSGGTGELFF
TRBV5-3 . CARGRGSSYEQYF
TRBV7-2 TRBD1 CASSPRTGDYGYTF
TRBV7-2 TRBD1 CASSLAPGQSYGYTF
TRBV10-3 TRBD2 CAISEPRGSGGLYEQYF
TRBV28 TRBD1 CASSLRTGSVYPSTDTQYF